The 10 T cell receptor beta chains presented below share a single source sample, sequenced in a study of blood T cell repertoires in COVID-19. Profiling relied on immunoSEQ multiplex PCR, and the TCRdb table lists in-frame clones only, not all of them. The data show roughly 230,000 clones, roughly 87% seen once. Sample: peripheral blood. The receptor set was obtained from a woman in her 40s who had recovered from COVID-19.

The chain is built from TRBV11-3 and TRBJ1-1; D gene uncertain. CDR3 length: 15 residues. Germline V gene lookup returns CDR1 SGHNT and CDR2 YENEEA. V gave up 0 bases and J gave up 1 base, with 9 bases separating them. In DNA, the CDR3 is TGTGCCAGCAGCTTAGATTTGGCAGGGAACACTGAAGCTTTCTTT. Its protein product is CASSLDLAGNTEAFF.

V and J are TRBV6-5 and TRBJ1-2; the match to TRBD1 covers 7 bases. The V gene end was trimmed by 0 bases and the J gene end by 2 bases; junction bases not matched to a gene: 3. The CDR3 length is 15 residues. CDR1 MNHEY and CDR2 SVGAGI come from the germline V gene. Written as DNA, the CDR3 is TGTGCCAGCAGTTACTCCGGACAGGAGAACTATGGCTACACCTTC. Protein: CASSYSGQENYGYTF.

This clone was picked up one time. The chain links TRBV19 to TRBJ2-3; possible D gene TRBD1, 6 bases. The CDR3 contains 12 residues. Deletions cut 9 bases from V and 1 base from J, with 8 bases between. The germline CDR1 and CDR2 sequences are LNHDA and SQIVND (reference sequence). CDR3: CASKGGTDTQYF. CDR3 nucleotide sequence: TGTGCCAGCAAGGGGGGCACAGATACGCAGTATTTT.

The gene calls are TRBV3-1 (or the pseudogene TRBV3-2) and TRBJ1-5; 7 bases are a match to TRBD1. The CDR3 runs to 14 residues. CDR1 and CDR2 from the germline V gene are LGHDT and YNNKEL (reference sequence). With V trimmed by 1 base and J by 6 bases, 3 bases remained unmatched. The CDR3, as DNA: TGTGCCAGCAGCCAAGGACAGGGCAGTCAGCCCCAGCATTTT. The encoded protein is CASSQGQGSQPQHF.

The rearrangement uses TRBV3-1 (or the pseudogene TRBV3-2) and TRBJ2-5, with 8 bases fitting TRBD2. Germline trimming cut 4 bases from V and 5 bases from J; bases unmatched to any gene: 6. Germline V gene data show CDR1 as LGHDT and CDR2 as YNNKEL (reference sequence). The CDR3 is 14 residues long. The CDR3 DNA is TGTGCCAGCAGCCTCCGGGGGGGTTCGGAGACCCAGTACTTC. Its translation: CASSLRGGSETQYF.

V usage is TRBV5-4 and J usage is TRBJ2-1, with 9 bases that match TRBD2. Germline CDR1 reads SGHNT; CDR2 reads YYREEE (reference sequence). V shed 4 bases and J 7 bases; nucleotides not matched to a gene: 12. The CDR3 contains 16 residues. CDR3 sequence: CASSPPGTSRSNEQFF. CDR3 nucleotide sequence: TGTGCCAGCAGCCCACCCGGGACTAGCAGGTCGAATGAGCAGTTCTTC.

V usage is TRBV5-1 and J usage is TRBJ1-2, with D unclear. The CDR3 is 13 residues long. Trimming removed 1 base from V and 5 bases from J, with 9 bases in between. Germline lookup yields CDR1 SGHRS and CDR2 YFSETQ. CDR3 sequence (DNA): TGCGCCAGCAGCTTGTATGCGACTTATGGCTACACCTTC. It yields the protein CASSLYATYGYTF.

The V call is TRBV4-2, the J call TRBJ2-3; TRBD2 matches at 8 bases. This CDR3 comprises 16 residues. Germline V CDR1 and CDR2: LGHNA, YNFKEQ. V was pared by 2 bases and J by 2 bases, with 6 bases of the junction left unmatched. The CDR3 region has the DNA TGTGCCAGCAGCCAAATTGCGGGGGGTATCACAGATACGCAGTATTTT. This sequence encodes CASSQIAGGITDTQYF.

The chain couples TRBV12-5 to TRBJ1-2; a possible D gene is TRBD1 (5 bases). V lost 6 bases and J 4 bases, leaving 9 bases between the germline ends. This CDR3 is built from 12 residues. The germline CDR1 and CDR2 sequences are LGHNT and FRNRAP. This CDR3 is CASGTVFYGYTF. The CDR3 coding sequence is TGTGCTAGTGGGACAGTCTTCTATGGCTACACCTTC.

The rearrangement joins TRBV15 to TRBJ1-1, with D tentatively TRBD1 (5 bases). V was clipped by 4 bases and J by 4 bases, with 16 bases between them. CDR3 length: 15 amino acids. The germline gives CDR1 LNHNV, CDR2 YYDKDF (reference sequence). CDR3 bases: TGTGCCACCAGCAAGTCCCCGGGACTCCTCACTGAAGCTTTCTTT. It codes for CATSKSPGLLTEAFF.